One and the same sample provided the 2 T cell receptor beta chains below, sequenced in a study of CD8+ T cells in alopecia areata. cDNA reverse transcribed from extracted RNA served as the sequencing template. Sequencing was performed with immunoSEQ multiplex PCR; in TCRdb, only in-frame clones are kept and a portion is missing. The sample lists almost 35,000 clones; roughly 50% were seen once. Sequenced sample: NKG2D-high CD8+ T cells sorted from blood. Every receptor here comes from a human donor with alopecia areata.

Here the CDR3 DNA reads TGTGCCAGCAGTGAGGTGGGACGGACGAACACCGGGGAGCTGTTTTTT. This encodes CASSEVGRTNTGELFF. V usage is TRBV2 and J usage is TRBJ2-2; the D call may be TRBD1 or TRBD2 (5 bases each). The CDR3 has 16 amino acids. Germline values: CDR1 SNHLY, CDR2 FYNNEI. Trimming pared 3 bases from V and 0 bases from J, leaving 11 bases between.

The chain couples TRBV11-1 to TRBJ2-6; D is ambiguous. V shed 8 bases and J shed 0 bases, with 14 bases lying between them. The CDR3 is 16 residues long. The germline CDR1 and CDR2 sequences are SGHAT and FQDESV (reference sequence). CDR3: CASARLLRSGANVLTF. The CDR3 region has the DNA TGTGCCAGCGCTCGACTCCTACGCTCTGGGGCCAACGTCCTGACTTTC.